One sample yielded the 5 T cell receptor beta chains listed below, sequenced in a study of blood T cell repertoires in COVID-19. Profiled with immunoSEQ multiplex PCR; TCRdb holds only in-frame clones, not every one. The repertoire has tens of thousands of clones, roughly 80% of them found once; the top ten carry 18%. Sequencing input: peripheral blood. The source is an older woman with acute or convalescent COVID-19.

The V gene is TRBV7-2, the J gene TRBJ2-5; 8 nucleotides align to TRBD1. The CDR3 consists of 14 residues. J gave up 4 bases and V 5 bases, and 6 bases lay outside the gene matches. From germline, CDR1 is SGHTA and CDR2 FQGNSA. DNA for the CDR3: TGTGCCAGCAGCATAACAGGGGGGCGAGAGACCCAGTACTTC. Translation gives CASSITGGRETQYF.

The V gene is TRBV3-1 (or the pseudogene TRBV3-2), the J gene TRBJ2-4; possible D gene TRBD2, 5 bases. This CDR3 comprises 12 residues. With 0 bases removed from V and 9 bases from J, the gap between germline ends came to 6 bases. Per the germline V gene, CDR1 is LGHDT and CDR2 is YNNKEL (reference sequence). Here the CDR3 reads CASSQDRGIQYF. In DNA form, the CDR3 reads TGTGCCAGCAGCCAAGATCGGGGCATTCAGTACTTC.

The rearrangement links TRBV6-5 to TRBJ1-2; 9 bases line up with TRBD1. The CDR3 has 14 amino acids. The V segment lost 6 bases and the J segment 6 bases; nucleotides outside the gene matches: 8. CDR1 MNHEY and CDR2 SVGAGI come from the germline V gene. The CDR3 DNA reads TGTGCCAGCAGGCTCACAGGGGGCGCCCATGGCTACACCTTC. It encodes CASRLTGGAHGYTF.

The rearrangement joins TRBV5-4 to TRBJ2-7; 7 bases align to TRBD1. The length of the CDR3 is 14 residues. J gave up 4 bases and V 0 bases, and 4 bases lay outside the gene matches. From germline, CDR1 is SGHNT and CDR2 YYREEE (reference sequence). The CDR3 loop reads CASSLDRGSYEQYF. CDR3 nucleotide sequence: TGTGCCAGCAGCTTGGACAGGGGTTCGTACGAGCAGTACTTC.

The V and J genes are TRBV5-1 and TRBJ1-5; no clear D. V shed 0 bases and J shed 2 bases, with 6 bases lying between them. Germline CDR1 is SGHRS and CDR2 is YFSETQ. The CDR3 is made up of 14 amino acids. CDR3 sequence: CASSLGTGNQPQHF. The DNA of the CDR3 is TGCGCCAGCAGCTTGGGAACGGGCAATCAGCCCCAGCATTTT.